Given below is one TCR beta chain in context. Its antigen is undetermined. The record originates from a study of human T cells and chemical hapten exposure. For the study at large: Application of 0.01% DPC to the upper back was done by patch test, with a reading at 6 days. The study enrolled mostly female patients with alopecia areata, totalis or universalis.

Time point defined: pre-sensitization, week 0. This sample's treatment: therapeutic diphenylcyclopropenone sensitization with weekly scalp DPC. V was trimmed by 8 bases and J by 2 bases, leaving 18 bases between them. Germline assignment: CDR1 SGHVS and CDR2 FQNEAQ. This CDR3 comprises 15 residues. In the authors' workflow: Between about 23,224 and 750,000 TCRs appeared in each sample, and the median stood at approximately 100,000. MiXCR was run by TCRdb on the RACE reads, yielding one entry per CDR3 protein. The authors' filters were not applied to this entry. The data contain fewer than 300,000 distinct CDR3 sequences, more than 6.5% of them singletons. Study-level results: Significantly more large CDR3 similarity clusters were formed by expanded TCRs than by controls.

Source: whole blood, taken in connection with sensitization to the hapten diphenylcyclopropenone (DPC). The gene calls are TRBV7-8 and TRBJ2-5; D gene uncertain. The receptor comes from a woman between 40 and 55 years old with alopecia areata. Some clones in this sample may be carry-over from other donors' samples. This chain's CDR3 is CASAGARQEQETQYF. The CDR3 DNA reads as TGTGCCAGCGCCGGCGCGCGGCAAGAACAAGAGACCCAGTACTTC.